Listed below are T cell receptor beta chains from one sample, sequenced in a study of blood T cell repertoires in COVID-19. TCRdb's copy holds only in-frame clones and misses some; the assay was immunoSEQ multiplex PCR. The table records hundreds of thousands of clones, over 70% of them present only once. Sequencing was done on a sample of peripheral blood. These receptors all come from a woman in her forties who had recovered from COVID-19. The CDR3 runs from the conserved cysteine through the conserved F or W. A D gene is named only where the DNA matches it firmly. Size is omitted from some rows. Given values are once, few, many or a class for expanded clones.

v_call	j_call	d_call	cdr3_length	clone_size	cdr3_aa	cdr3_nt
TRBV19	TRBJ2-3	TRBD2	17	NA	CASSRSGTTGGSDTQYF	TGTGCCAGTAGTCGGTCCGGGACTACGGGAGGCTCAGATACGCAGTATTTT
TRBV4-1	TRBJ1-4	TRBD1	12	NA	CASSQDGQGETF	TGCGCCAGCAGCCAAGATGGGCAGGGGGAGACCTTT
TRBV7-2	TRBJ1-1	NA	18	few	CASSRMGAGRERRTEAFF	TGTGCCAGCAGCCGCATGGGGGCAGGGAGGGAGCGGAGGACTGAAGCTTTCTTT
TRBV5-1	TRBJ2-1	NA	14	once	CASSFDRTYNEQFF	TGCGCCAGCAGCTTCGACAGGACATACAATGAGCAGTTCTTC
TRBV4-3	TRBJ2-3	TRBD1	12	NA	CASSRTGHTQYF	TGCGCCAGCAGCCGGACAGGGCATACGCAGTATTTT
TRBV2	TRBJ2-5	TRBD2	13	NA	CASGLAEEETQYF	TGTGCCAGCGGACTAGCGGAAGAGGAGACCCAGTACTTC
TRBV9	TRBJ1-1	TRBD1	15	NA	CASSFLTGGGTEAFF	TGTGCCAGCAGCTTTTTGACAGGGGGAGGCACTGAAGCTTTCTTT
TRBV5-4	TRBJ2-3	TRBD1	17	NA	CASSFPGQGLDTDTQYF	TGTGCCAGCAGCTTTCCGGGACAGGGGTTGGACACAGATACGCAGTATTTT
TRBV30	TRBJ1-1	NA	11	NA	CAWNSDTEAFF	TGTGCCTGGAACTCGGACACTGAAGCTTTCTTT
TRBV5-1	TRBJ1-1	NA	14	NA	CASSLVGRFTRAFF	TGCGCCAGCAGCTTGGTGGGGAGATTTACAAGGGCTTTCTTT
TRBV18	TRBJ2-2	NA	13	NA	CASSGQNTGELFF	TGTGCCAGCTCCGGTCAGAACACCGGGGAGCTGTTTTTT
TRBV3-1/TRBV3-2	TRBJ1-3	NA	16	NA	CASSPWFSGSGNTIYF	TGTGCCAGCAGCCCCTGGTTTTCGGGCTCTGGAAACACCATATATTTT
TRBV15	TRBJ1-1	NA	13	NA	CATSPRGGTEAFF	TGTGCCACCAGCCCCCGGGGGGGCACTGAAGCTTTCTTT
TRBV7-2	TRBJ1-6	TRBD1	14	NA	CASSAGTDPSPLHF	TGTGCCAGCAGCGCTGGGACAGACCCCTCACCCCTCCACTTT
TRBV3-1/TRBV3-2	TRBJ1-2	TRBD1	14	NA	CASSQTGGLYGYTF	TGTGCCAGCAGCCAGACAGGGGGTCTCTATGGCTACACCTTC
TRBV27	TRBJ1-1	NA	17	NA	CASSLSVGRSLNTEAFF	TGTGCCAGCAGTTTATCGGTCGGCAGGTCCCTGAACACTGAAGCTTTCTTT
TRBV9	TRBJ2-2	TRBD1	18	NA	CASSDRRGGPTNTGELFF	TGTGCCAGCAGCGACCGTAGAGGGGGCCCCACGAACACCGGGGAGCTGTTTTTT
TRBV18	TRBJ2-2	TRBD2	16	NA	CASSPTGTSKTGELFF	TGTGCCAGCTCTCCAACCGGGACTAGCAAAACCGGGGAGCTGTTTTTT
TRBV19	TRBJ2-3	NA	16	NA	CASSIWGRKGTDTQYF	TGTGCCAGTAGTATATGGGGCAGAAAAGGCACAGATACGCAGTATTTT
TRBV6-6	TRBJ2-1	TRBD1	13	NA	CASRPTGIDEQFF	TGTGCCAGCAGGCCGACAGGGATCGATGAGCAGTTCTTC
TRBV21-1	TRBJ2-5	NA	15	NA	CASSKGTGLMETQYF	TGTGCCAGCAGCAAAGGCACAGGGTTAATGGAGACCCAGTACTTC
TRBV6-5	TRBJ1-1	NA	15	NA	CASSWTAGLGTEAFF	TGTGCCAGCAGTTGGACAGCAGGGTTGGGCACTGAAGCTTTCTTT
TRBV4-3	TRBJ2-2	TRBD1	15	NA	CASSPGTANTGELFF	TGCGCCAGCAGCCCGGGGACAGCGAACACCGGGGAGCTGTTTTTT
TRBV4-2	TRBJ2-7	TRBD1	14	NA	CASSQTDRDGEQYF	TGTGCCAGCAGCCAAACAGACAGGGATGGCGAGCAGTACTTC
TRBV27	TRBJ2-3	NA	15	NA	CASSSQQGFTDTQYF	TGTGCCAGCAGTTCCCAACAGGGTTTCACAGATACGCAGTATTTT
TRBV5-4	TRBJ1-5	NA	12	NA	CASSLIGQPQHF	TGTGCCAGCAGCTTGATCGGGCAGCCCCAGCATTTT
TRBV7-6	TRBJ1-1	NA	15	NA	CASSPGGARGTEAFF	TGTGCCAGCAGCCCCGGGGGGGCGCGGGGCACTGAAGCTTTCTTT
TRBV5-1	TRBJ2-7	TRBD1	15	few	CASSVSGTGYYEQYF	TGCGCCAGCAGCGTATCCGGGACAGGGTACTACGAGCAGTACTTC
TRBV3-1/TRBV3-2	TRBJ2-7	TRBD1	15	NA	CASSHPGQGIYEQYF	TGTGCCAGCAGCCACCCGGGACAGGGTATCTACGAGCAGTACTTC
TRBV5-1	TRBJ1-1	TRBD1	14	once	CASSLDRGRTEAFF	TGCGCCAGCAGCTTAGACAGGGGTAGAACTGAAGCTTTCTTT
TRBV5-4	TRBJ2-7	NA	15	NA	CASSLGKGRAYEQYF	TGTGCCAGCAGCTTGGGGAAGGGCAGGGCCTACGAGCAGTACTTC
TRBV27	TRBJ1-2	TRBD1	13	once	CASSLQGARGYTF	TGTGCCAGCAGTCTACAGGGGGCGCGTGGCTACACCTTC
TRBV5-5	TRBJ2-5	NA	15	NA	CASSFFYFEEETQYF	TGTGCCAGCAGCTTTTTCTATTTTGAAGAAGAGACCCAGTACTTC
TRBV3-1/TRBV3-2	TRBJ1-1	TRBD1	14	once	CASSRDSLNTEAFF	TGTGCCAGCAGCCGGGACAGCTTGAACACTGAAGCTTTCTTT
TRBV4-2	TRBJ1-3	NA	15	NA	CASSQAGGRGNTIYF	TGTGCCAGCAGCCAAGCGGGGGGCAGAGGAAACACCATATATTTT
TRBV30	TRBJ2-7	TRBD1	14	NA	CAWGPGTEPYEQYF	TGTGCCTGGGGCCCCGGGACAGAACCCTACGAGCAGTACTTC
TRBV9	TRBJ1-3	NA	17	NA	CASSGPSDSSSGNTIYF	TGTGCCAGCAGCGGACCTTCGGACAGTTCCTCTGGAAACACCATATATTTT
TRBV6-5	TRBJ1-1	NA	12	NA	CASKLSNTEAFF	TGTGCCAGCAAGCTATCGAACACTGAAGCTTTCTTT
TRBV3-1/TRBV3-2	TRBJ2-3	TRBD2	15	NA	CASSRRLAGEDTQYF	TGTGCCAGCAGCCGCCGACTAGCGGGGGAGGATACGCAGTATTTT
TRBV4-3	TRBJ2-7	TRBD2	14	NA	CASSQLAGGYEQYF	TGCGCCAGCAGCCAGCTAGCGGGGGGTTACGAGCAGTACTTC